This T cell receptor (beta chain) was found in a study of T cells in Graves' hyperthyroidism and ophthalmopathy. In the study overall: Peripheral blood was drawn at first diagnosis, prior to all treatment.

The V end lost 4 bases, the J end lost 0 bases, and 9 bases lay between the germline ends. From germline, CDR1 is GTSNPN and CDR2 SVGIG (reference sequence). CDR3 length: 13 amino acids. Exclusion criteria comprised uncontrolled infection, other autoimmune disease, pregnancy or lactation. Isolation of PBMCs was performed on about 9.9 ml fresh peripheral blood. This clonotype was picked up many times. What it binds is unknown. Overall study findings and caveats: From stable hyperthyroidism, ophthalmopathy was separated by a 13 V-J model.

Regions amplified from RNA transcripts were the TCR beta CDR3 regions. HTBI primers drove first-round RT-PCR of the TCR CDR3. MiXCR, applied by TCRdb to the multiplex PCR reads, yields one record per CDR3 protein. The sample has hundreds of thousands of distinct CDR3 sequences, around 15% seen once. The origin of this receptor is a woman in her late teens or twenties with Graves' hyperthyroidism. The sequenced material came from blood. The chain recombines TRBV30 with TRBJ1-1, with D perhaps TRBD1 (5 bases). This CDR3 reads CAWTMTVNTEAFF. CDR3 nucleotides: TGTGCCTGGACCATGACAGTGAACACTGAAGCTTTCTTT.